These 11 T cell receptor beta chains originate from one sample sequenced in a study of blood T cell repertoires in COVID-19. The table came from immunoSEQ multiplex PCR; TCRdb's copy has only in-frame clones and leaves some out. The top ten clones hold more than 3% of a sample with approximately 160,000 clones, less than 90% of them seen once. The sequenced sample was peripheral blood. The receptors stem from a woman between 65 and 79 years old with acute or convalescent COVID-19.

J is TRBJ2-5 and V is TRBV5-1, with 8 bases fitting TRBD1. The V and J ends lost 4 bases and 3 bases, in that order; junction bases with no gene match: 11. Germline-derived CDR1 and CDR2 are SGHRS and YFSETQ. This CDR3 is built from 16 residues. Written as DNA, the CDR3 is TGCGCCAGCAGCCCCTCGGAAGGGACAGGCGAAGAGACCCAGTACTTC. It is translated as CASSPSEGTGEETQYF.

The chain couples TRBV5-1 to TRBJ1-5, with a weak D call TRBD1 (6 bases). Trimming pared 0 bases from V and 7 bases from J, leaving 11 bases between. CDR3 size: 14 residues. CDR1 and CDR2 from the germline V gene are SGHRS and YFSETQ. In nucleotides, the CDR3 is TGCGCCAGCAGCTTGGGCGGGGGCGGGCAGCCCCAGCATTTT. Translated, it gives CASSLGGGGQPQHF.

The chain recombines TRBV19 with TRBJ1-2; D remains ambiguous. Trimming took 4 bases from V and 7 from J, leaving 10 bases between them. The CDR3 is 12 residues long. Germline CDR1 LNHDA, CDR2 SQIVND (reference sequence). The CDR3 spells CASSNEESGYTF. The CDR3 nucleotides read TGTGCCAGTAGTAATGAGGAAAGTGGCTACACCTTC.

The genes are TRBV7-6 and TRBJ2-1; D gene ambiguous. V was shortened by 5 bases and J by 4 bases, with 9 bases between the two germline ends. This CDR3 is 13 amino acids long. Germline CDR1 is SGHVS and CDR2 is FNYEAQ. CDR3: CASSLWAYNEQFF. DNA of the CDR3: TGTGCCAGCAGCCTTTGGGCTTACAATGAGCAGTTCTTC.

The chain has TRBV9 and TRBJ2-5; TRBD2 agrees at 8 bases. The length of the CDR3 is 16 residues. V lost 3 bases to trimming and J lost 4 bases; unmatched junction nucleotides: 11. Germline assignment: CDR1 SGDLS and CDR2 YYNGEE. CDR3 in DNA: TGTGCCAGCAGCGCCTCGGGGGGGAGTTTTAGAGAGACCCAGTACTTC. This sequence encodes CASSASGGSFRETQYF.

V and J are TRBV19 and TRBJ2-2; D perhaps matches TRBD2 (6 bases). V lost 5 bases and J lost 0, with 13 bases in between. The germline V gene has CDR1 LNHDA and CDR2 SQIVND (reference sequence). The CDR3 totals 16 residues. CDR3 region: CASSLLGGSNTGELFF. In DNA, the CDR3 is TGTGCCAGTAGTCTCCTCGGGGGATCGAACACCGGGGAGCTGTTTTTT.

The chain carries TRBV19 and TRBJ2-1; D remains unclear. V lost 3 bases and J 8 bases, leaving 11 bases between the germline ends. The CDR3 is 13 residues long. Germline CDR1 LNHDA, CDR2 SQIVND (reference sequence). CDR3 bases: TGTGCCAGTAGTATCAAAGCAATCGATGAGCAGTTCTTC. Encoded protein: CASSIKAIDEQFF. The entire variable domain, with the rest obtained from reference TRBV19 and TRBJ2-1, is as follows: DGGITQSPKYLFRKEGQNVTLSCEQNLNHDAMYWYRQDPGQGLRLIYYSQIVNDFQKGDIAEGYSVSREKKESFPLTVTSAQKNPTAFYLCASSIKAIDEQFFGPGTRLTVL.

V is TRBV14 and J is TRBJ2-7; D is unresolved. Germline V gives CDR1 SGHDN, CDR2 FVKESK. V lost 3 bases and J 2 bases, leaving 8 bases between the germline ends. The CDR3 has 13 amino acids. CDR3 sequence reads: CASSHVSTYEQYF. In DNA form, the CDR3 reads TGTGCCAGCAGCCATGTGAGCACCTACGAGCAGTACTTC.

This clone appeared once. The V gene is TRBV28, the J gene TRBJ1-6; D possibly corresponds to TRBD1 (5 bases). This CDR3 contains 12 residues. Trimming took off 7 bases at V and 9 bases at J, with 10 bases between the two ends. Germline CDR1 is MDHEN and CDR2 is SYDVKM. CDR3 sequence: CASTGSGSPLHF. The CDR3, as DNA: TGTGCCAGCACAGGGTCTGGTTCACCCCTCCACTTT. The variable domain in full, completed from reference TRBV28 and TRBJ1-6, reads DVKVTQSSRYLVKRTGEKVFLECVQDMDHENMFWYRQDPGLGLRLIYFSYDVKMKEKGDIPEGYSVSREKKERFSLILESASTNQTSMYLCASTGSGSPLHFGNGTRLTVT.

J is TRBJ1-2 and V is TRBV2, with D possibly being TRBD1 (5 bases). CDR1 and CDR2 from the germline V gene are SNHLY and FYNNEI. The V end lost 4 bases, the J end lost 2 bases, and 8 bases lay between the germline ends. This CDR3 is built from 13 residues. Here the CDR3 reads CASSATENYGYTF. The DNA of the CDR3 is TGTGCCAGCAGTGCGACAGAAAACTATGGCTACACCTTC. The full variable domain, its missing parts supplied by reference TRBV2 and TRBJ1-2, is EPEVTQTPSHQVTQMGQEVILRCVPISNHLYFYWYRQILGQKVEFLVSFYNNEISEKSEIFDDQFSVERPDGSNFTLKIRSTKLEDSAMYFCASSATENYGYTFGSGTRLTVV.

The chain recombines TRBV30 with TRBJ1-6; 7 bases match TRBD1. Germline CDR1 and CDR2: GTSNPN and SVGIG (reference sequence). The CDR3 is made up of 15 amino acids. V dropped 4 bases and J dropped 3; count of bases not matched to a gene: 6. CDR3 sequence reads: CAWIAGTVYNSPLHF. The CDR3 DNA reads as TGTGCCTGGATTGCTGGGACAGTCTATAATTCACCCCTCCACTTT.